This TCR beta chain comes out of a study of CD8+CD57+ T cells in acquired aplastic anemia. Study-level information: Mean DNA quantity obtained from sorted CD4+ and CD8+ cells was 3.2 ug.

As to this clonotype: The antigen is not known.

V lost 1 base, J lost 0 bases, and 12 bases lay in between. The germline gives CDR1 SGHTA, CDR2 FQGNSA. The CDR3 totals 16 residues. Investigators profiled TCR beta VDJ and CDR3 from genomic DNA template. Using its own MiXCR run on the reads, TCRdb lists one record per CDR3 protein. This table has approximately 160,000 distinct CDR3 sequences, around half appearing once. Individuals selected for sequencing had exhibited CD8+CD57+ cell expansion on flow cytometry. All patients were therapy-naive when blood was sampled. Study-wide points: In common between the patients and the controls were more than 25 CD8+ CDR3 sequences.

This rearrangement joins TRBV7-2 to TRBJ2-5, with a possible D match to TRBD2 (5 bases). This receptor was taken from a human donor with aplastic anemia. The material sequenced was sorted CD4+, CD8+, or CD8+CD57+ T cells (not recorded which) from PBMCs. The CDR3 spells CASSLVGGLYQETQYF. CDR3 in DNA: TGTGCCAGCAGCTTAGTCGGTGGACTGTACCAAGAGACCCAGTACTTC.